This TCR beta chain is drawn from a study of human T cells and chemical hapten exposure. As handled by the study authors: TCRs per sample had a median of approximately 88,000 and ranged from about 23,224 to 700,000. Each CDR3 protein is one row after TCRdb ran MiXCR on the RACE reads. The authors' filters were not applied to this entry. This table has 85,000 to 100,000 distinct CDR3 sequences, 10% to 12% appearing once. The V end was cut by 5 bases, the J end by 4 bases, with 9 bases between. Germline V lookup: CDR1 SGHTA, CDR2 FQGTGA. This CDR3 comprises 14 residues. The time point denotes: pre-sensitization, week 0. Treatment given: therapeutic diphenylcyclopropenone sensitization with weekly scalp DPC.

The sequence came from a woman aged 60 to 75 with alopecia areata. Some clones in this sample may be carry-over from other donors' samples. The J gene is TRBJ2-6, the V gene TRBV7-3; D is uncertain. Sequenced here: whole blood, sampled in connection with sensitization to the hapten diphenylcyclopropenone (DPC). CDR3 sequence reads: CASSRLTGANVLTF. CDR3 sequence (DNA): TGTGCCAGCAGCCGCCTCACAGGGGCCAACGTCCTGACTTTC.